This T cell receptor beta chain stems from a study of cytomegalovirus exposure and HLA in healthy donors. Whole-study context: Clustering assigned about 76% of the roughly 380 genotyped donors to the Caucasian-associated ancestry cluster.

This PCR relied on a set of 60 Vbeta primers and 13 Jbeta primers. TCRdb keeps only in-frame clones here, not all; method: immunoSEQ multiplex PCR. The sample yields 200,000 or so clones, of which the top ten take up more than 0.95%. Germline V gene sequence: CDR1 MRHNA, CDR2 SNTAGT. V dropped 4 bases and J dropped 5; count of bases not matched to a gene: 9. The CDR3 consists of 15 residues. Findings of the study overall: In a later analysis, parvovirus B19, influenza, CMV and Epstein-Barr virus appeared linked to several top co-occurrence clusters. A previous analysis found most TCR beta V segments productive roughly 87% or roughly 30% of the time. Specificity of three CMV-associated chains for CMV antigens was verified in vitro.

As for this clone: Its target is not known.

This sequence joins TRBV6-4 and TRBJ2-3, with TRBD2 matching 7 bases. The sequenced sample consisted of PBMCs. This clonotype originated in a girl aged 2-15 years in good health and CMV-seropositive. CDR3 protein: CASSAGLRGGDTQYF. CDR3 coding DNA: TGTGCCAGCAGTGCGGGACTAAGAGGTGGAGATACGCAGTATTTT.